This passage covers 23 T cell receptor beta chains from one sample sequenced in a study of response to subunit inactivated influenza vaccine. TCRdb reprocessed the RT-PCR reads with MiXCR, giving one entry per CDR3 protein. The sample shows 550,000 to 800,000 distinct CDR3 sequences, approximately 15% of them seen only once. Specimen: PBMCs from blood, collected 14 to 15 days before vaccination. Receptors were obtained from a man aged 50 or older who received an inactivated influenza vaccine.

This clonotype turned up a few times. The CDR3: CASTGGHSYEQYF. The CDR3 DNA reads TGTGCCAGCACAGGGGGGCACTCCTACGAGCAGTACTTC. V and J are TRBV12-3 or TRBV12-4 and TRBJ2-7, with D possibly being TRBD1 (7 bases). V was clipped by 7 bases and J by 0 bases, with 10 bases between them. The CDR3 length is 13 residues.

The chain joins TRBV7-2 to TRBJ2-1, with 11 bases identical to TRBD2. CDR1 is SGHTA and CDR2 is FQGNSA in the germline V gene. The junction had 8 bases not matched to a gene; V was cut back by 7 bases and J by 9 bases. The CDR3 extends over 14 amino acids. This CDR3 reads CASNKGLAGTEQFF. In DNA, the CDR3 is TGTGCCAGCAACAAAGGACTAGCGGGCACTGAGCAGTTCTTC.

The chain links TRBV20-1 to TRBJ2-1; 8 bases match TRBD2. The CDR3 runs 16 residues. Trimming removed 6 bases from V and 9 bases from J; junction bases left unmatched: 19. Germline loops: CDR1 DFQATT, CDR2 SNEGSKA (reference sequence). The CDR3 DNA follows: TGCAGTGCCGGAAGATTAGCGGGGAGCGATTGGGGTGAGCAGTTCTTC. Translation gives CSAGRLAGSDWGEQFF.

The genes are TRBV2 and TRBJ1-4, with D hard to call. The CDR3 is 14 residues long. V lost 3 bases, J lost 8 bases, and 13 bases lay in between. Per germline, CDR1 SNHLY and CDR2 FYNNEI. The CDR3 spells CASSDGSLREKLFF. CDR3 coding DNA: TGTGCCAGCAGTGACGGCAGTCTAAGGGAAAAACTGTTTTTT.

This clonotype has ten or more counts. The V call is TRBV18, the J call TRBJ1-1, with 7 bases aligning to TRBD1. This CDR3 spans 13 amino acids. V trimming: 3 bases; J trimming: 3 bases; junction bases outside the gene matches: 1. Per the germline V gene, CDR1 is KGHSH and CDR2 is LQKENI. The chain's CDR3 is CASSPGQDTEAFF. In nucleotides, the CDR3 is TGTGCCAGCTCACCCGGACAGGACACTGAAGCTTTCTTT.

Here the CDR3 reads CATRPGGLAGADTQYF. The CDR3 DNA sequence: TGTGCCACCAGGCCCGGAGGGCTAGCGGGAGCAGATACGCAGTATTTT. The chain recombines TRBV24-1 with TRBJ2-3, with 10 bases fitting TRBD2. There are 16 residues in the CDR3. In germline, CDR1 is KGHDR, CDR2 SFDVKD. Trimming at V came to 7 bases and at J to 4 bases, leaving 10 bases not matched to a gene.

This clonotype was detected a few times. CDR3 bases: TGCAGCGTTCCCGCGGTAGTTACCCAAAACTATGGCTACACCTTC. Translating gives CSVPAVVTQNYGYTF. V gene TRBV29-1 combines with J gene TRBJ1-2, with D unclear. CDR3 length: 15 amino acids. V lost 5 bases to trimming and J lost 2 bases, with 18 bases between them. The V gene's germline CDR1 is SQVTM and CDR2 ANQGSEA.

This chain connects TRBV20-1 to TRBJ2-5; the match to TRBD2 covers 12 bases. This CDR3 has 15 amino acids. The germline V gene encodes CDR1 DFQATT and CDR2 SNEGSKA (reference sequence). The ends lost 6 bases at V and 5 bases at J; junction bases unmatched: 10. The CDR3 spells CSATSGSGPGETQYF. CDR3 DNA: TGCAGTGCGACTAGCGGGAGTGGACCCGGGGAGACCCAGTACTTC.

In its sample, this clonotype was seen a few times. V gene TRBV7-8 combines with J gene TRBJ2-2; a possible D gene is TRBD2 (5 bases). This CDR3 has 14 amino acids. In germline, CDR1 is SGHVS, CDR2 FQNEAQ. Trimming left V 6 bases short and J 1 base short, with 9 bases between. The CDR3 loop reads CASREAENTGELFF. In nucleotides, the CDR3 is TGTGCCAGCAGAGAAGCGGAGAACACCGGGGAGCTGTTTTTT.

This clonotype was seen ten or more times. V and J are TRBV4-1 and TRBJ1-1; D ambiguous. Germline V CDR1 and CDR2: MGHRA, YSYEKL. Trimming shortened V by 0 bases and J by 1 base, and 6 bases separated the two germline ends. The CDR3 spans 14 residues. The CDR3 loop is CASSQDPGNTEAFF. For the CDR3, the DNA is TGCGCCAGCAGCCAAGATCCAGGGAACACTGAAGCTTTCTTT.

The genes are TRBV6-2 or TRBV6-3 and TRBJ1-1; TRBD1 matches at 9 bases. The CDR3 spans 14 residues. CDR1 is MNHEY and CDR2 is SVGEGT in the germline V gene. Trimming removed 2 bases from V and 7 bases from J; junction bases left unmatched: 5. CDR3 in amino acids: CASSYERTGDEAFF. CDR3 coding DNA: TGTGCCAGCAGTTACGAAAGGACAGGGGATGAAGCTTTCTTT.

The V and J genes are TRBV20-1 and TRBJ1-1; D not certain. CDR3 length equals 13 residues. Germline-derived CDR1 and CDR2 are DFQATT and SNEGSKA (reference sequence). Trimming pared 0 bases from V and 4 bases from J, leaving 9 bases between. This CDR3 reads CSAREVDITEAFF. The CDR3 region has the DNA TGCAGTGCTAGAGAGGTGGATATCACTGAAGCTTTCTTT.

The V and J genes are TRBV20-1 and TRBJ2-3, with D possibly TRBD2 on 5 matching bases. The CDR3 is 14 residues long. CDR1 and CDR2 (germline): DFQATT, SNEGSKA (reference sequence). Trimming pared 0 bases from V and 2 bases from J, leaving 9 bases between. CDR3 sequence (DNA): TGCAGTGCTAGAGACCAGGAGGTCACAGATACGCAGTATTTT. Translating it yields CSARDQEVTDTQYF.

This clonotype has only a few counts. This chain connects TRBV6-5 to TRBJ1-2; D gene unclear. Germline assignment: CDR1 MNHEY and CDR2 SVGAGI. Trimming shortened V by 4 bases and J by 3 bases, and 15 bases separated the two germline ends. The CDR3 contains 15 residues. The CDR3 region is CASSSRGGRHYGYTF. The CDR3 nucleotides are TGTGCCAGCAGTTCCCGGGGAGGCAGACACTATGGCTACACCTTC.

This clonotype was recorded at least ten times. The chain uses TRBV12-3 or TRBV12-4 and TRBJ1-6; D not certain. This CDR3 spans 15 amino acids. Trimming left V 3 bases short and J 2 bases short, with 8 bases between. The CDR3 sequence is CASSLAVTYNSPLHF. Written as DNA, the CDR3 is TGTGCCAGCAGTTTGGCTGTCACCTATAATTCACCCCTCCACTTT.

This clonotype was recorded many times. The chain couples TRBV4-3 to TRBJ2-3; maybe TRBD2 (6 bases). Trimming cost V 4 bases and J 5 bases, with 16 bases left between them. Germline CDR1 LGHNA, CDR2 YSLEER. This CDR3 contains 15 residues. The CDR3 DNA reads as TGCGCCAGCAGCCTGGGGACTTCAGGCGGAGATACGCAGTATTTT. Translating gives CASSLGTSGGDTQYF.

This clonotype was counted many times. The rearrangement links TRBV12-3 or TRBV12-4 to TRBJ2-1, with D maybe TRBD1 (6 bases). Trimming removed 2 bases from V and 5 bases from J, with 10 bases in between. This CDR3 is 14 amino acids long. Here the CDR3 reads CASSLPQGNNEQFF. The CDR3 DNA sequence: TGTGCCAGCAGTTTACCGCAGGGGAACAATGAGCAGTTCTTC.

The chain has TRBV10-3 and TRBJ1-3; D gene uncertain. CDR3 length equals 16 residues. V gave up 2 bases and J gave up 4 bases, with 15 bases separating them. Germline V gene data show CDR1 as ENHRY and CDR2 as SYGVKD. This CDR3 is CAISEQATQGGNTIYF. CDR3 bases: TGTGCCATCAGTGAGCAAGCCACCCAAGGCGGAAACACCATATATTTT.

CDR3 bases: TGTGCCAGCAGCGTAGAATGGGAGACCCAGTACTTC. Its protein product is CASSVEWETQYF. This chain connects TRBV9 to TRBJ2-5; D unresolved. The germline gives CDR1 SGDLS, CDR2 YYNGEE. V lost 0 bases and J lost 5, with 5 bases in between. CDR3 size: 12 residues.

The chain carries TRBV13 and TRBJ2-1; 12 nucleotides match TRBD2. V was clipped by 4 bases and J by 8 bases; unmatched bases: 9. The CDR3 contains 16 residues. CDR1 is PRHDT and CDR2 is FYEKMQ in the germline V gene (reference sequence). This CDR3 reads CASSSIPSGGADEQFF. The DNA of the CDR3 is TGTGCCAGCAGCTCGATCCCTAGCGGGGGGGCCGATGAGCAGTTCTTC.

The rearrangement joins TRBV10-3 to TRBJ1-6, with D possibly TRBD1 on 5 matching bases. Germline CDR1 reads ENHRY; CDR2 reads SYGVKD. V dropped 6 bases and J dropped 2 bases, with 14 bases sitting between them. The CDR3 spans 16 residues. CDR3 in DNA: TGTGCCATCAGGGGGACTCCTGGGCCCTATAATTCACCCCTCCACTTT. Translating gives CAIRGTPGPYNSPLHF.

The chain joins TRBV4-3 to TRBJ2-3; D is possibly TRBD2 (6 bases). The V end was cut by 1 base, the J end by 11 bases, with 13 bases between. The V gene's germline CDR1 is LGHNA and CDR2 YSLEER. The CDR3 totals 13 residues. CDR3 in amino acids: CASSQAGGVRQYF. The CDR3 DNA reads TGCGCCAGCAGCCAAGCCGGAGGGGTAAGGCAGTATTTT.

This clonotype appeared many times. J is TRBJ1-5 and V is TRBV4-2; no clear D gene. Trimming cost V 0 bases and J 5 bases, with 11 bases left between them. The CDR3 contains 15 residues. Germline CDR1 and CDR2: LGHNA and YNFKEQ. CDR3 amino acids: CASSQEFGEYQPQHF. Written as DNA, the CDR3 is TGTGCCAGCAGCCAAGAATTCGGGGAGTATCAGCCCCAGCATTTT.